This T cell receptor beta chain was obtained from a study of PD-1 blockade in mismatch repair-deficient tumors. TCRdb keeps only in-frame clones here, not all; method: immunoSEQ multiplex PCR. The table records about 110,000 clones, around 80% of them present only once. The TCR-sequenced patients were a few responders to pembrolizumab. The CDR3 runs 15 residues. The germline gives CDR1 LNHDA, CDR2 SQIVND (reference sequence). Trimming took 3 bases from V and 4 from J, leaving 13 bases between them. This TCR was recovered from an adult with mismatch repair-deficient cancer. V gene TRBV19 combines with J gene TRBJ1-3, with a weak D call TRBD1 (6 bases). The material was peripheral blood, obtained 60 weeks after starting pembrolizumab. The CDR3 region is CASSMLGASGNTIYF. CDR3 coding DNA: TGTGCCAGTAGTATGTTGGGGGCATCGGGAAACACCATATATTTT.